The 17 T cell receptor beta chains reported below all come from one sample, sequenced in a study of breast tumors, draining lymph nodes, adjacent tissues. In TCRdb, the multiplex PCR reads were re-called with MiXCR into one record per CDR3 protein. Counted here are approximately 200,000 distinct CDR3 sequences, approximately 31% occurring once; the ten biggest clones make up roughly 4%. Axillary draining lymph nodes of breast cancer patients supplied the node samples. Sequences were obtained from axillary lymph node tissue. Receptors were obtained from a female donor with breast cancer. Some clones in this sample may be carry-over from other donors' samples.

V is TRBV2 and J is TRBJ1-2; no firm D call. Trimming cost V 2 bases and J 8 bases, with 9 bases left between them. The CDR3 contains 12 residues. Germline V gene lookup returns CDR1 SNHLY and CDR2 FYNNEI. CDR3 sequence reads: CASSERLGGYTF. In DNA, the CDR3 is TGTGCCAGCAGTGAACGGCTGGGAGGCTACACCTTC.

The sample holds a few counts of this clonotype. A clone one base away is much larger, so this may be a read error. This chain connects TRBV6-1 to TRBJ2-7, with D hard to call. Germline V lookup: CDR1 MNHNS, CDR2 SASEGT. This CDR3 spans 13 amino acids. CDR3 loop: CASREQSSHEQYF. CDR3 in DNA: TGTGCCAGCAGGGAACAGAGCTCCCACGAGCAGTACTTC.

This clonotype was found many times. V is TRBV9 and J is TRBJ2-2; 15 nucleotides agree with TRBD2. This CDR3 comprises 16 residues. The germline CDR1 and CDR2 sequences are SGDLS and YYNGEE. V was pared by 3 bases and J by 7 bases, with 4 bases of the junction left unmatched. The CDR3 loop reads CASSAGLAGGDGELFF. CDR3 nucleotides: TGTGCCAGCAGCGCGGGACTAGCGGGAGGTGACGGGGAGCTGTTTTTT.

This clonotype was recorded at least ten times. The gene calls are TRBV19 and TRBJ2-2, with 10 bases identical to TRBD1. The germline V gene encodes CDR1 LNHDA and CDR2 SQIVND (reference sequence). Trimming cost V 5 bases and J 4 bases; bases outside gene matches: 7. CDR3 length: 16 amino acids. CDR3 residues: CASSPGTGESTGELFF. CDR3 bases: TGTGCCAGTAGTCCGGGGACAGGGGAGAGCACCGGGGAGCTGTTTTTT.

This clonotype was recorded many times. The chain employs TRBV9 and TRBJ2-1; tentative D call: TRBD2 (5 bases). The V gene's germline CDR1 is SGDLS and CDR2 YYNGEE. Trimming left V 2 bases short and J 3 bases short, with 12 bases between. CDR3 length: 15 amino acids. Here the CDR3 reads CASSVGAGSYNEQFF. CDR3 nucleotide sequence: TGTGCCAGCAGCGTGGGAGCCGGCAGCTACAATGAGCAGTTCTTC.

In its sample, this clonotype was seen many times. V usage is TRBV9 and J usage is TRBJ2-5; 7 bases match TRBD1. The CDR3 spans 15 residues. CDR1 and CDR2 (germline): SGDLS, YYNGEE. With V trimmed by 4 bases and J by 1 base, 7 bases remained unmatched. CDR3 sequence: CASSPLTGPQETQYF. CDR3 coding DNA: TGTGCCAGCAGCCCGTTGACAGGGCCCCAAGAGACCCAGTACTTC.

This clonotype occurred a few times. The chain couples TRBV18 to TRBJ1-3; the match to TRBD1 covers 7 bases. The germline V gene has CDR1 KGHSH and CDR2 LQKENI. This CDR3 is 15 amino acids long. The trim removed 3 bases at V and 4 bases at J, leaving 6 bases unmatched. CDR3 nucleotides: TGTGCCAGCTCACCCCCGGGACAGCAAGGAAACACCATATATTTT. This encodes CASSPPGQQGNTIYF.

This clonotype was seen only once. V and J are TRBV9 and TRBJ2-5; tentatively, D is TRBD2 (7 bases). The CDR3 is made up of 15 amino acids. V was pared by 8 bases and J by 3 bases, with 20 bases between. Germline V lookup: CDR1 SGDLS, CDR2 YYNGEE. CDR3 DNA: TGTGCCAGTAGTATACCGGGGGGCCGCAAAGAGACCCAGTACTTC. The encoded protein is CASSIPGGRKETQYF.

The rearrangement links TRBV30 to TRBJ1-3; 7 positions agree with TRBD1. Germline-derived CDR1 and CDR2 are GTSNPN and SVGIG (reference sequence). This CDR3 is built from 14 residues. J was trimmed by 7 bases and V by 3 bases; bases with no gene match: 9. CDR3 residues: CAWSRGGAGNTIYF. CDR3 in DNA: TGTGCCTGGAGCCGAGGGGGCGCAGGGAACACCATATATTTT.

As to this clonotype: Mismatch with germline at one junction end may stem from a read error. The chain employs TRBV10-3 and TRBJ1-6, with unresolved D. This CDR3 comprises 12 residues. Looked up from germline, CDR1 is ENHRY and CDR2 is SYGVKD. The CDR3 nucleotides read TGCGCCATCAGGTCAGCTAGTTCACCCCTCCACTTT. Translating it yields CAIRSASSPLHF.

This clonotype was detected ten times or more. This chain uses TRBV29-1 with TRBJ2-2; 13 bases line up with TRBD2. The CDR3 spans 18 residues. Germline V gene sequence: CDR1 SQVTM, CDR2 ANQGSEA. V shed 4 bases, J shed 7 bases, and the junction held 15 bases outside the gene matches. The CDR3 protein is CSVVWTGTSGAYGGELFF. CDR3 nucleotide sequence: TGCAGCGTTGTGTGGACAGGGACTAGCGGGGCCTACGGCGGGGAGCTGTTTTTT.

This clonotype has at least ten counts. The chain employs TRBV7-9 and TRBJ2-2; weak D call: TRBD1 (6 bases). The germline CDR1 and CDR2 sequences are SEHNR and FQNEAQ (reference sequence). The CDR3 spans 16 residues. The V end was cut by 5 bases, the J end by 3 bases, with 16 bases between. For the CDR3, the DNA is TGTGCCAGCAGCGCCCCGGGACAAGCCTACACCGGGGAGCTGTTTTTT. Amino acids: CASSAPGQAYTGELFF.

CDR3 loop: CASSPQGQGRRYGYTF. The CDR3 DNA follows: TGTGCCAGCAGTCCTCAAGGACAGGGGAGAAGGTATGGCTACACCTTC. This chain uses TRBV6-6 with TRBJ1-2; TRBD1 aligns across 9 bases. The junction had 12 bases not matched to a gene; V was cut back by 5 bases and J by 5 bases. The CDR3 length is 16 residues. CDR1 is MNHNY, CDR2 SVGAGI, per germline (reference sequence).

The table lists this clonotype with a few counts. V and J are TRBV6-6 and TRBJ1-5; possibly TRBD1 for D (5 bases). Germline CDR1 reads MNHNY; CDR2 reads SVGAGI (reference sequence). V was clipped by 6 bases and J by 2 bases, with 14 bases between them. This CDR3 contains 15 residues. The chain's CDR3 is CASRRGTDGNQPQHF. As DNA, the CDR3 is TGTGCCAGCAGGCGCGGGACCGACGGCAATCAGCCCCAGCATTTT.

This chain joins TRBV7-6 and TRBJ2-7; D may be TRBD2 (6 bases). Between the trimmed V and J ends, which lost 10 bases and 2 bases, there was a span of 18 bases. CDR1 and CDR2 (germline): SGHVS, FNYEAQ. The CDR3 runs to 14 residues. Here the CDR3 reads CANPPAGPAYEQYF. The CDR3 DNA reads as TGTGCCAACCCGCCAGCGGGTCCTGCCTACGAGCAGTACTTC. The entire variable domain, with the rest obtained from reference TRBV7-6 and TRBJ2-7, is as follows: GAGVSQSPRYKVTKRGQDVALRCDPISGHVSLYWYRQALGQGPEFLTYFNYEAQQDKSGLPNDRFSAERPEGSISTLTIQRTEQRDSAMYRCANPPAGPAYEQYFGPGTRLTVT.

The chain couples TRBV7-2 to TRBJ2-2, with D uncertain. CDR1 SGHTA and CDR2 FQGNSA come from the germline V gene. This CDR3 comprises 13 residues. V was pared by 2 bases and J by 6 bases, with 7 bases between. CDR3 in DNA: TGTGCCAGCAGCTTATTAGCCCCCGGGGAGCTGTTTTTT. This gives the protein CASSLLAPGELFF.

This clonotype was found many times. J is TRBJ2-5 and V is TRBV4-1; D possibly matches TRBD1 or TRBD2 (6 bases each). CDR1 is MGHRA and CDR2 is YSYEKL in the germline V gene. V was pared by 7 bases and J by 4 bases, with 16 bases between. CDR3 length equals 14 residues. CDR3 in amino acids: CASKETKGGETQYF. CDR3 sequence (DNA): TGCGCCAGCAAGGAGACTAAGGGGGGAGAGACCCAGTACTTC.